This paragraph reports one TCR beta chain. Its antigen is still unknown. TCRdb independently ran MiXCR on the 5' RACE reads; one entry per CDR3 protein. This sample carries about 520,000 distinct CDR3 sequences, about 20% of them seen once, and the ten largest clones take 0.91%. Trimming shortened V by 6 bases and J by 8 bases, and 22 bases separated the two germline ends. The germline V gene encodes CDR1 MNHNS and CDR2 SASEGT. This CDR3 is built from 15 residues. The data derive from a study of identical twins. Regarding the study as a whole: Invariant MAIT and iNKT cells could partly confound zero-insertion analyses. The study drew conclusions from cross-sectional statistical analysis, not from following the same donors.

This sample was also put to use in a study of T cells expressing NK-cell markers. This second study says: It was from sorted CD3+CD56+NKG2C+, CD3+CD56+NKG2C- and CD3+CD56-NKG2C+ T cells that TCR beta repertoires came. Top CD8+ clonotypes included the dominant CD3+CD56+NKG2C+ clonotypes in six donors.

The sequenced sample was CD4+ T cells sorted from blood. The chain couples TRBV6-1 to TRBJ1-2; D ambiguous. The receptor comes from a young woman in good health. The CDR3 nucleotides read TGTGCCAGCAGGATACTTTCATCCGGGGTTGGAGGCTACACCTTC. Residues: CASRILSSGVGGYTF.